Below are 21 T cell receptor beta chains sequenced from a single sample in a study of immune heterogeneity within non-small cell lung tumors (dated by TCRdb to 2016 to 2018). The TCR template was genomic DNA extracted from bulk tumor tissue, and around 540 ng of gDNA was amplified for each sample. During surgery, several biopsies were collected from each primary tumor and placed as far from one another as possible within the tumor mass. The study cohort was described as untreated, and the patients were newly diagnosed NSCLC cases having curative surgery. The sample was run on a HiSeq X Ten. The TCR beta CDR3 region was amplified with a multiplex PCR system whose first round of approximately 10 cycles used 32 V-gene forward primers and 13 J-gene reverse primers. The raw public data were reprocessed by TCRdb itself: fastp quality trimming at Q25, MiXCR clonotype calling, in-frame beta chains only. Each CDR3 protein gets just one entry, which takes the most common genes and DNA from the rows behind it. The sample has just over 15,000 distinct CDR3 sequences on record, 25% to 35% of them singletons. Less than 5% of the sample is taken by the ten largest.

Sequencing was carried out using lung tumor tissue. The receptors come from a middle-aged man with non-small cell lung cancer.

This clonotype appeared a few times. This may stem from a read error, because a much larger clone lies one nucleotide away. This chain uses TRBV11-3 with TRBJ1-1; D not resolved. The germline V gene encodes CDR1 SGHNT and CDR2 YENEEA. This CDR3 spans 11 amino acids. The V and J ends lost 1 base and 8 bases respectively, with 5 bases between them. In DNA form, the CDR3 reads TGTGCCAGCAGCTTAGGGAAGGAAGCTTTCTTT. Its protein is CASSLGKEAFF.

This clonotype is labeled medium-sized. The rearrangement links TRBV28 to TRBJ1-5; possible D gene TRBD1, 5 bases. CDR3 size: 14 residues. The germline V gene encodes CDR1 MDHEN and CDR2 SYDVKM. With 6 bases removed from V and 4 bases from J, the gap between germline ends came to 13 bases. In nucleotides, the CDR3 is TGTGCCAGCAGCCGGGACTTCTGGAATCAGCCCCAGCATTTT. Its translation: CASSRDFWNQPQHF.

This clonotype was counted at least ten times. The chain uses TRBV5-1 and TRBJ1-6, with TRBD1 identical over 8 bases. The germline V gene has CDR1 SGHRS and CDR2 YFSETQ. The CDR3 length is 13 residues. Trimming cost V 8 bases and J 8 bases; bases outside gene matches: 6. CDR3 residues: CASRQGRDSPLHF. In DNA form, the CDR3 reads TGCGCCAGTCGACAGGGGAGGGATTCACCCCTCCACTTT.

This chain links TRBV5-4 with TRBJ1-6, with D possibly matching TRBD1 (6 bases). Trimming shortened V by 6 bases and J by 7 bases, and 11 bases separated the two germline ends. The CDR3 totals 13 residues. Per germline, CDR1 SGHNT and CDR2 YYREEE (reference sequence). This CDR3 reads CASIRDRNSPLHF. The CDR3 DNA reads TGTGCCAGCATCCGAGACAGGAATTCACCCCTCCACTTT.

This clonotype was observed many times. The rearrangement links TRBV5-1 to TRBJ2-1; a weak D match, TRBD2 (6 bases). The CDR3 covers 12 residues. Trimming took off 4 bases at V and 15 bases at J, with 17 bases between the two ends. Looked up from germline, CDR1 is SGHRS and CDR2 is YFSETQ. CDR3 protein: CASSPGTETPFF. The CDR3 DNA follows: TGCGCCAGCAGCCCCGGGACTGAAACCCCGTTCTTC.

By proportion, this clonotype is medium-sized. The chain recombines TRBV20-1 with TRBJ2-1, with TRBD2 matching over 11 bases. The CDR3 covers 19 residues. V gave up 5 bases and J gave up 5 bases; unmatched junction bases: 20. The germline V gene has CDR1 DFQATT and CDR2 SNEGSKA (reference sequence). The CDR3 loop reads CSAFSSGREAFGWNNEQFF. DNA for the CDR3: TGCAGTGCTTTTAGTAGCGGGAGGGAGGCTTTCGGGTGGAACAATGAGCAGTTCTTC.

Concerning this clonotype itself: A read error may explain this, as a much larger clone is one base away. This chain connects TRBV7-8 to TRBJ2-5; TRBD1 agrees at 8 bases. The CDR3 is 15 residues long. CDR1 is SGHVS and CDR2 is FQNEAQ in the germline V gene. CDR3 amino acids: CASSSRDRREETHYF. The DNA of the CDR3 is TGTGCCAGCAGCTCAAGGGACAGGAGAGAAGAGACCCATTACTTC.

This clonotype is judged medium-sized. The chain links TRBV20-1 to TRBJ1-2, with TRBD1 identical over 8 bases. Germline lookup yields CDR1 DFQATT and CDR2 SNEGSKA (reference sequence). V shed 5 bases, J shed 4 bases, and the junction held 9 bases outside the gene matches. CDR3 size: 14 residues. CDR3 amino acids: CSAPGGFWGYGYTF. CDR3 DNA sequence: TGCAGTGCTCCAGGGGGCTTCTGGGGCTATGGCTACACCTTC.

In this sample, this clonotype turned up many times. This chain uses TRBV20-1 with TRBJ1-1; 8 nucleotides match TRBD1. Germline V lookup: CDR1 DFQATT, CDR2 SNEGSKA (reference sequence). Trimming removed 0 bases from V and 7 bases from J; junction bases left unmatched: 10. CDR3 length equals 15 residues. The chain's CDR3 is CSARDLGRGQGEAFF. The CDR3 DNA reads TGCAGTGCTAGAGATTTGGGCAGGGGGCAGGGTGAAGCTTTCTTT.

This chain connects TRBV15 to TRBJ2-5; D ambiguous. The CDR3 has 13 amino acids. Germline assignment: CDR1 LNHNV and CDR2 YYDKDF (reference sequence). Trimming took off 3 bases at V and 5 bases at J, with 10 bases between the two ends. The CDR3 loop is CATSRGLSETQYF. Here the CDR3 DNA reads TGTGCCACCAGCAGGGGTTTATCGGAGACCCAGTACTTC.

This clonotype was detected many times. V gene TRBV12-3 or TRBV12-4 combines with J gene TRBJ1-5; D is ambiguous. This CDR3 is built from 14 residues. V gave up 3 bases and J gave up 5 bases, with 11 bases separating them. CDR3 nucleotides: TGTGCCAGCAGTTTTGGAGGGCTGCATCAGCCCCAGCATTTT. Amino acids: CASSFGGLHQPQHF.

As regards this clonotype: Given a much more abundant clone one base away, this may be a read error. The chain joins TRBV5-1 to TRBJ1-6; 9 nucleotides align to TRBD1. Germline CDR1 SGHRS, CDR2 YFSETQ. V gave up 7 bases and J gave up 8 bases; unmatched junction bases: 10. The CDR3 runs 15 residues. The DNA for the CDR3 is TGCGCCAGCGCGCCGGGGGACAGGGTTCATTCACCCCTCCACTTT. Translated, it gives CASAPGDRVHSPLHF.

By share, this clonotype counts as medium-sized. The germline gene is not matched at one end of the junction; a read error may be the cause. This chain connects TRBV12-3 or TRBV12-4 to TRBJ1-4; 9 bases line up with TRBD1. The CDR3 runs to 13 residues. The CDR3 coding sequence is TGTGCCAGCAGTTTAAAGCTTGGGACAGGGCTAACCTTT. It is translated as CASSLKLGTGLTF.

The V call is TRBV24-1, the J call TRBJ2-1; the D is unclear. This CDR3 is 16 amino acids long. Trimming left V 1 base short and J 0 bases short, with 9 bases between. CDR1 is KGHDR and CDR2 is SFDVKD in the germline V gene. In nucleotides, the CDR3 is TGTGCCACCAGTGATTTTCGCGGTAGCTCCTACAATGAGCAGTTCTTC. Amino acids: CATSDFRGSSYNEQFF.

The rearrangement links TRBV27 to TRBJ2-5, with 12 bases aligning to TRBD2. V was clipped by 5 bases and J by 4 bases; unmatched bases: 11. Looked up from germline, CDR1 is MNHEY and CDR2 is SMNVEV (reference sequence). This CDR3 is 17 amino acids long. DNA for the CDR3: TGTGCCAGCAGTCCCAAAAAACTAGCGGGAGGTCGAGAGACCCAGTACTTC. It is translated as CASSPKKLAGGRETQYF.

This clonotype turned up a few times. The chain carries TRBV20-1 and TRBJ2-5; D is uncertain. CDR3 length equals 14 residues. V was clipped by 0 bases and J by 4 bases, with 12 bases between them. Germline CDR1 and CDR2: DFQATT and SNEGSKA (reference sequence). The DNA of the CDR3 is TGCAGTGCTAGAGATCGGAGCGTAGGAGAGACCCAGTACTTC. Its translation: CSARDRSVGETQYF.

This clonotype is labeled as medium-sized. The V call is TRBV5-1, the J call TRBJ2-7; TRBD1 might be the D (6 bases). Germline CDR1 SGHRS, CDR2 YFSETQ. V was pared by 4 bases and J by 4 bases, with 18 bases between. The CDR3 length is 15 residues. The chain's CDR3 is CASSLPDGQRYEQYF. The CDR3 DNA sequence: TGCGCCAGCAGCCTGCCGGACGGACAGAGGTACGAGCAGTACTTC.

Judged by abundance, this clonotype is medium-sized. CDR3 DNA: TGCAGTGCCTTACCGGGACAGGGATTTTACGAGCAGTACTTC. Translation gives CSALPGQGFYEQYF. This chain joins TRBV20-1 and TRBJ2-7; 9 nucleotides agree with TRBD1. Trimming at V came to 6 bases and at J to 4 bases, leaving 10 bases not matched to a gene. The CDR3 extends over 14 amino acids. Germline V gives CDR1 DFQATT, CDR2 SNEGSKA (reference sequence).

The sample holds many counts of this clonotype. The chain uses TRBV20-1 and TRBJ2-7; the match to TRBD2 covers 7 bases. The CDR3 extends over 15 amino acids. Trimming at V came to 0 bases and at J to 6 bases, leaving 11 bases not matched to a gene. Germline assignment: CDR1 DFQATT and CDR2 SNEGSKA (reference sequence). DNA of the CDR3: TGCAGTGCTAGAGATTCGGCTGGGACTACGGGCGAGCAGTACTTC. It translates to CSARDSAGTTGEQYF.

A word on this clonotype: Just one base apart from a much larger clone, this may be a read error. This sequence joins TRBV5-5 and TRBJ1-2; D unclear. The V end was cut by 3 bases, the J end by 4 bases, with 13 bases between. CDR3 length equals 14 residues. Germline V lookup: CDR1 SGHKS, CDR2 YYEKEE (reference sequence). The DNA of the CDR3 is TGTGCCAGCAGCTCGGGGTGGGCTGCCTATGGCTACACCTTC. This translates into CASSSGWAAYGYTF. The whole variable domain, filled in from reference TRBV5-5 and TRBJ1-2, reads DAGVTQSPTHLIKTRGQQVTLRCSPISGHKSVSWYQQVLGQGPQFIFQYYEKEERGRGNFPDRFSARQFPNYSSELNVNALLLGDSALYLCASSSGWAAYGYTFGSGTRLTVV.

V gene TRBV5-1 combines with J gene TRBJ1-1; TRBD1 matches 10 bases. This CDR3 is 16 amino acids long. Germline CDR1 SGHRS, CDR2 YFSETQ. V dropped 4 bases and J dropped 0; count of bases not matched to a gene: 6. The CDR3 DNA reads TGCGCCAGCAGCCCGAAGGACAGGGGGTTGAACACTGAAGCTTTCTTT. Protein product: CASSPKDRGLNTEAFF.